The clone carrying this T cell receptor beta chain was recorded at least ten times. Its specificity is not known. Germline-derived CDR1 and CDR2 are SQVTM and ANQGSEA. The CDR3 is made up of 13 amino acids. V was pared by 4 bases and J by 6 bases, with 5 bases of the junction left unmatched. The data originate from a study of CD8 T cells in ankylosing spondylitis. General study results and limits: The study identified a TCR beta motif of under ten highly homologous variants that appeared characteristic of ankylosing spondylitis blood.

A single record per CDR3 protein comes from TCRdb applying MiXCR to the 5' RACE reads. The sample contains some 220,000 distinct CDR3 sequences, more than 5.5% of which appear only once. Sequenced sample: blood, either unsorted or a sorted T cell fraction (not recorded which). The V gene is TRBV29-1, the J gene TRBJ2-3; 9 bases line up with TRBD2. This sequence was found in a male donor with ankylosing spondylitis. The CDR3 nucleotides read TGCAGCGTTGGAGGCGGGAGGGTGGATACGCAGTATTTT. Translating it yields CSVGGGRVDTQYF.